This TCR beta chain was found in a study of cytomegalovirus exposure and HLA in healthy donors (dated by TCRdb to the late 2010s). About the full investigation: An earlier analysis of approximately 640 of the donors reported 250 to 350 Gb of sequence data and some 100 million unique TCR beta sequences from about 179 million T cells. Roughly 300 gigabases of sequencing data and some 85 million unique TCR sequences were included in an early release covering roughly 600 HLA-typed donors. Among the approximately 400 genotyped donors, roughly 80% belonged to the genetic ancestry cluster associated with self-reported Caucasian donors. The study aimed to test whether cataloging public T cell receptors could reveal signatures of past pathogen exposure. The T cell repertoires of around 730 subjects were profiled by immunosequencing and related to cytomegalovirus serostatus. Besides the first cohort of roughly 640 subjects, a separate validation cohort made up of over 100 different subjects was used. High-throughput TCR immunosequencing, statistical association of individual TCRs with disease status, and machine learning were combined to predict cytomegalovirus infection status. To study patterns of TCR occurrence, a later analysis re-analyzed previously published TCR beta repertoires from under 750 donors and added high-resolution HLA genotyping. The later analysis used no new phenotypic data to find candidate immune exposures, relying instead on TCR beta sequences and their occurrence across donors. An earlier analysis of some 500 of the donors applied high-throughput TCR beta sequencing to assess whether each TCR beta V gene segment acted as functional or pseudogenic. Donor age, sex, ethnicity and CMV serostatus were compiled alongside the repertoire data. Genome-wide SNP genotypes for about 55% of the roughly 670 donors were used in a later genetic analysis, which treated that subset as a discovery cohort. Every discovery cohort repertoire had been produced on one sequencing platform. HLA typing covered class I and class II loci at four-digit resolution. The number of typed donors differed by locus: about 620-640 for A, B, C, DRB1 and DQB1; approximately 540 for DQA1; some 590 for DPA1; and about 470 for DPB1. Four to six DR-DQ haplotypes were handled as single units for association and clustering because linkage in the cohort was strong. Among roughly 400 genotyped donors of the cohort, an average of roughly 230,000 unique TCR beta nucleotide sequences was sequenced per donor, of which about 18% were non-productive. Results and caveats for the whole study, not just this receptor: Linkage disequilibrium might explain the correlated functional status among segregating V segments, but an unknown experimental factor could not be ruled out. A cluster of highly shared sequence variants was judged likely to be a technical artifact of the sequencing pipeline. In this cohort, only TCR beta chains were sequenced, and detectable features were limited by the absence of alpha or paired-chain data. Sequencing depth was assumed to be roughly uniform across donors in the presence/absence analyses, though that assumption may not hold. In a later genetic analysis, fewer N-insertions in productive TCRs were reported among donors in an Asian-associated ancestry cluster than the roughly 710-donor mean. Most TCR sequences were observed very rarely across donors, whereas some public TCRs were present in many individuals. A later analysis associated 16,951 TCR beta sequences with specific HLA alleles at a false discovery rate of 0.05. When HLA alleles, especially DR and DQ, strongly co-occurred, attributing TCR associations to individual alleles was difficult. Because HLA typing was missing for some donors at each locus, association tests included only the typed subset. A further reported finding was that TCR beta sequences accurately predicted the HLA-A and HLA-B alleles for most subjects in the first cohort. The earlier analysis of 587 of the donors excluded some 15 rarely observed V segments, including chromosome 9 orphons, because counts were too low. In an earlier analysis of about 600 of the donors, most TCR beta V segments appeared in productive rearrangements about 90% or about 30% of the time, broadly matching IMGT annotations. Some IMGT-functional V segments, including TRBV6-2 and TRBV6-3, could not be distinguished by the 87-base-pair reads and were therefore excluded. In vitro tests confirmed that a few of the cytomegalovirus-associated TCR beta chains recognize cytomegalovirus antigens. In a later analysis, HLA-associated TCR beta chains showed more clonal expansion and lower generation probabilities than non-associated chains that were equally common. A total of roughly 160 TCR beta chains were listed by the study as associated with cytomegalovirus. It was suggested by the authors that the approach could potentially be generalized to other disease states and immunological phenotypes. The only immune exposure information available for the cohort was CMV serostatus. In a later analysis, most CMV-associated TCR beta chains were found to appear HLA-restricted, with HLA associations seemingly driven largely by CMV exposure. In a later genetic analysis, a missense DCLRE1C variant was associated with V-gene and J-gene trimming of TCR beta chains, and the association was replicated in an independent cohort. In a later analysis, the rate of TCR association differed among HLA loci, with DRB1 alleles having the most associated TCRs and HLA-C alleles having the fewest. A later analysis reported that several top co-occurrence clusters appeared linked to parvovirus B19, influenza, CMV and Epstein-Barr virus. The classifier was reported to diagnose cytomegalovirus status with high specificity and sensitivity in both the original and validation cohorts.

Libraries were prepared through the immunoSEQ multiplex PCR assay. For the multiplex PCR, a mixture combining 60 forward primers for TCR Vbeta segments and 13 reverse primers for TCR Jbeta segments was used. Amplification of the CDR3 region of rearranged TCR beta genes was performed with a multiplex PCR assay on genomic DNA. On the Illumina HiSeq System, the amplified TCR beta libraries were sequenced as 87-base-pair reads. In the paper's pipeline: A later analysis counted 75 million to 100 million unique TCR beta chains across the roughly 700 repertoires, and some 12 million of these chains were shared by at least two donors. Raw reads were error-corrected and collapsed into unique sequences by a nearest-neighbor algorithm in which closely related sequences were merged to remove PCR and sequencing errors. CDR3 sequences were aligned to IMGT reference sequences to assign V, D and J gene segments. Each retained sequence needed at least a six-nucleotide match to both a V gene segment and a J gene segment. Rearrangements were called productive when the CDR3 lacked stop codons and stayed in frame with V and J; all others were non-productive. Following IMGT convention, CDR3 was defined as the stretch from the second conserved V-encoded cysteine up to the conserved J-encoded phenylalanine. Sequences without an unambiguous match to a single V gene segment were excluded from the earlier analysis of 450 to 750 of the donors. An earlier analysis of 450 to 650 of the donors called V segments functional above 56.7% productive rearrangements and segregating when the between-donor standard deviation exceeded 5%. A statistical classification framework was developed to diagnose cytomegalovirus status using the catalog of TCR beta chain sequences. A later analysis assigned V and J genes by comparing TCR nucleotide sequences with IMGT/GENE-DB human TR gene sequences. The TCRdist pipeline was used in a later analysis to assign CDR3 sequences and most-parsimonious VDJ recombination scenarios. A later analysis defined each TCR beta chain by its CDR3 amino acid sequence plus V-gene family, and excluded reads lacking a unique V-gene family. A later analysis removed several hundred highly shared, low-generation-probability nucleotide sequences to deal with suspected cross-contamination and a sequencing artifact. In a later analysis, a clonal expansion index was calculated for each public chain from normalized within-repertoire ranks of inferred template counts. A later analysis computed generation probabilities with a VDJ recombination model fitted to out-of-frame rearrangements, and checked the results against IGoR. In a later analysis, TCR-TCR, TCR-HLA and TCR-CMV co-occurrence was scored with hypergeometric tests, and a repertoire-size bias correction was applied to TCR pairs. False discovery rates were estimated in a later analysis by permuting HLA or CMV assignments 20 times. In a later analysis, co-occurring TCRs were grouped with DBSCAN, and TCRdist sequence similarity was added when clustering was performed within HLA-allele-positive subsets. For co-occurrence clustering, repertoires with fewer than 30,000 or more than 120,000 public chains were excluded, along with four or five repertoires with anomalous nucleotide sharing. TCRdb mirrors the immuneACCESS table, restricted to in-frame sequences. Some clones are absent from its copies; in checked studies, under half trace to an unresolved V gene, and the reason for the others is unknown. The D gene and trimming were derived from the DNA, and the V and J assignments and clone size from that table. Present in this sample are approximately 130,000 clones, 81% of which were seen just once. The ten largest clones represent around 0.67% of the sample.

The cohort comprised 670 or so healthy bone marrow donors. At the time of sampling, all cohort members were nominally healthy, though unrecorded immune exposures were likely present. The donor tested CMV seronegative and was one of the 352 seronegative cohort members. A peripheral blood sample was collected from each donor, and TCR beta sequencing was performed on peripheral blood mononuclear cells. The Qiagen DNeasy Blood Extraction Kit was used to extract genomic DNA from the blood cell samples. Note on this clone: No cognate antigen has been identified for it. Per-nucleotide qualities are absent, and no much larger clonotype sits a single base away.

CDR1 is given as SGHRS and CDR2 as YFSETQ, both from the germline V gene. The CDR3 runs 18 amino acids, cysteine and phenylalanine included. CDR3 DNA only is kept here, 54 bases in frame from base 1. Here V drops 4 bases and J drops 3 bases, and the junction holds 18 bases not matched to any gene. Recombination linked TRBV5-1 to TRBJ1-1, with 7 bases in between that match TRBD1. This clonotype was sampled from a man younger than 35 in good health and CMV-seronegative. What was sequenced was PBMCs. The CDR3: CASSLPRGTELYHTEAFF. The nucleotide sequence is TGCGCCAGCAGCCTCCCTCGAGGGACAGAATTGTATCACACTGAAGCTTTCTTT.